The 32 T cell receptor beta chains presented below share a single source sample, sequenced in a study of HIV-infected patients and healthy controls. No cell fractionation was done, so the repertoire covers all unsorted peripheral blood T cells. cDNA was made from about 510 ng RNA using alpha and beta constant primers. Alpha and beta chain libraries were made separately by chain-specific third strand synthesis with multiplexing indices. TCRdb used MiXCR to reprocess the 5' RACE reads, holding one entry per CDR3 protein. In the table there are more than 10,000 distinct CDR3 sequences, approximately 8% of which are singletons. The sequencing sample was made of blood. These receptors all stem from an adult in good health.

By share, this clonotype counts as medium-sized. This rearrangement joins TRBV6-2 or TRBV6-3 to TRBJ2-1; D is unresolved. CDR1 and CDR2 from the germline V gene are MNHEY and SVGEGT. The CDR3 is 13 amino acids. V was clipped by 4 bases and J by 4 bases, with 8 bases between them. CDR3 protein: CASSSLIYNEQFF. The CDR3 DNA reads as TGTGCCAGCAGTTCCCTGATTTACAATGAGCAGTTCTTC.

This clonotype was picked up a small number of times. V gene TRBV6-6 combines with J gene TRBJ2-2; D remains ambiguous. The V gene's germline CDR1 is MNHNY and CDR2 SVGAGI (reference sequence). The CDR3 loop spans 13 amino acids. Trimming removed 0 bases at V and 6 bases at J, with 5 bases between. The DNA of the CDR3 is TGTGCCAGCAGTTACTCGGAAGCCGGGGAGCTGTTTTTT. Translating gives CASSYSEAGELFF.

This clonotype is judged medium-sized. This chain connects TRBV12-3 or TRBV12-4 to TRBJ2-1, with TRBD2 as a possible D gene (5 bases). V lost 4 bases and J lost 0, with 19 bases in between. This CDR3 contains 18 residues. The CDR3 nucleotides read TGTGCCAGCAGTTCCCTAAGGCTGGACTCGAGCTCCTACAATGAGCAGTTCTTC. Its translation is CASSSLRLDSSSYNEQFF.

This clonotype is classed as medium-sized. The rearrangement links TRBV7-2 to TRBJ2-3, with 9 positions matching TRBD1. CDR1 is SGHTA, CDR2 FQGNSA, per germline. This CDR3 comprises 15 residues. After removal of 3 bases from V and 3 bases from J, the junction contained 4 bases not matched to a gene. The CDR3 nucleotides are TGTGCCAGCAGCTTGGGGACAGGGTATACAGATACGCAGTATTTT. Translated: CASSLGTGYTDTQYF.

By share, this clonotype counts as medium-sized. This chain links TRBV20-1 with TRBJ2-5, with 8 bases that match TRBD1. V shed 3 bases, J shed 5 bases, and the junction held 11 bases outside the gene matches. The CDR3 is 15 residues long. CDR1 and CDR2 from the germline V gene are DFQATT and SNEGSKA (reference sequence). The chain's CDR3 is CSASFRTGLLETQYF. The CDR3, as DNA: TGCAGTGCTAGCTTTAGGACAGGGCTGTTGGAGACCCAGTACTTC.

This clonotype is classed as medium-sized (0.01 to 0.1%). The genes are TRBV12-3 or TRBV12-4 and TRBJ2-5; TRBD1 is a possible D gene (5 bases). Deletions cut 6 bases from V and 1 base from J, with 12 bases between. The CDR3 runs to 14 residues. In DNA form, the CDR3 reads TGTGCCAGCAGACAAGACAGTTCCCAAGAGACCCAGTACTTC. The encoded protein is CASRQDSSQETQYF.

This clonotype rates as medium-sized. The J gene is TRBJ2-1, the V gene TRBV3-1; 10 bases fit TRBD1. The trim removed 0 bases at V and 7 bases at J, leaving 15 bases unmatched. The CDR3 contains 19 residues. Germline CDR1 reads LGHDT; CDR2 reads YNNKEL (reference sequence). DNA for the CDR3: TGTGCCAGCAGCCAAGATCTTAGCCCGGGACAGGGGAGGTGGAATGAGCAGTTCTTC. This encodes CASSQDLSPGQGRWNEQFF.

This clonotype was observed many times. The chain links TRBV12-3 or TRBV12-4 to TRBJ2-7; no clear D gene. The V gene lost 6 bases and the J gene lost 5 bases, with 11 bases spanning the gap. This CDR3 spans 12 amino acids. The CDR3 nucleotides are TGTGCCAGCAGCCCCCTCGACGACGAGCAGTACTTC. This codes for CASSPLDDEQYF.

This clonotype was picked up a small number of times. The V gene is TRBV7-2, the J gene TRBJ2-7, with D tentatively TRBD1 (6 bases). V was cut by 3 bases and J by 6 bases, with 12 bases left in between. In germline, CDR1 is SGHTA, CDR2 FQGNSA. This CDR3 region has 13 residues. CDR3 in DNA: TGTGCCAGCAGCTTGCAGGGGACCCTCGAGCAGTACTTC. The encoded protein is CASSLQGTLEQYF.

The rearrangement joins TRBV29-1 to TRBJ1-1; D might be TRBD1 (6 bases). Germline assignment: CDR1 SQVTM and CDR2 ANQGSEA. V shed 7 bases and J shed 6 bases, with 21 bases lying between them. There are 14 residues in the CDR3. The CDR3 is CSANRDRTVAEAFF. As DNA, the CDR3 is TGCAGCGCGAACAGGGACCGAACAGTGGCTGAAGCTTTCTTT.

Many counts were recorded for this clonotype. This chain links TRBV3-1 with TRBJ1-2; maybe TRBD1 (5 bases). V shed 1 base and J shed 7 bases, with 7 bases lying between them. Per the germline V gene, CDR1 is LGHDT and CDR2 is YNNKEL (reference sequence). The CDR3 has 12 residues. The CDR3: CASSQVGRGYTF. CDR3 nucleotides: TGTGCCAGCAGCCAAGTGGGGCGTGGCTACACCTTC.

Points on this clonotype: A much larger clonotype is one base distant, so this may be a read error. The chain is built from TRBV11-2 and TRBJ2-7; the D gene is possibly TRBD1 (6 bases). This CDR3 is built from 15 residues. Germline values: CDR1 SGHAT, CDR2 FQNNGV. As DNA, the CDR3 is TGTGCCAGCAGATTAGGGCAGGGGCCTTTCTACGAGCAGTACTTC. It codes for CASRLGQGPFYEQYF.

This clonotype came up many times. V gene TRBV11-1 combines with J gene TRBJ2-1, with D perhaps TRBD2 (6 bases). Germline V gene data show CDR1 as SGHAT and CDR2 as FQDESV (reference sequence). CDR3 length equals 17 residues. Between the trimmed V and J ends, which lost 2 bases and 0 bases, there was a span of 14 bases. CDR3 nucleotides: TGTGCCAGCAGCTTAAGCGGGTTAGCGGACTCCTACAATGAGCAGTTCTTC. Translated, it gives CASSLSGLADSYNEQFF.

This clonotype counts as medium-sized (0.01 to 0.1%). The chain employs TRBV5-1 and TRBJ2-1; the D gene is possibly TRBD1 (6 bases). CDR3 length: 13 residues. The germline V gene has CDR1 SGHRS and CDR2 YFSETQ. The V end was cut by 4 bases, the J end by 10 bases, with 15 bases between. The CDR3 is CASSILTGGEQFF. In DNA, the CDR3 is TGCGCCAGCAGCATTTTGACAGGTGGCGAGCAGTTCTTC. The full variable domain, rest sourced from reference TRBV5-1 and TRBJ2-1, is KAGVTQTPRYLIKTRGQQVTLSCSPISGHRSVSWYQQTPGQGLQFLFEYFSETQRNKGNFPGRFSGRQFSNSRSEMNVSTLELGDSALYLCASSILTGGEQFFGPGTRLTVL.

This clonotype appeared many times. The chain employs TRBV19 and TRBJ2-1; 12 positions agree with TRBD2. The junction had 7 bases not matched to a gene; V was cut back by 8 bases and J by 2 bases. In germline, CDR1 is LNHDA, CDR2 SQIVND (reference sequence). The CDR3 consists of 16 residues. The CDR3 coding sequence is TGTGCCAGTGGTGGCAGGACTAGCGGGACCTACAATGAGCAGTTCTTC. This encodes CASGGRTSGTYNEQFF.

This clonotype was recorded at least ten times. CDR3 region: CASSYRGDEGGELFF. Written as DNA, the CDR3 is TGTGCCAGCAGTTACAGGGGAGATGAGGGCGGGGAGCTGTTTTTT. The V gene is TRBV6-6, the J gene TRBJ2-2; D may correspond to TRBD1 or TRBD2 (5 bases each). V dropped 2 bases and J dropped 7 bases, with 14 bases sitting between them. Germline V gene lookup returns CDR1 MNHNY and CDR2 SVGAGI (reference sequence). The CDR3 sequence is 15 residues long.

By sample share, this clonotype is medium-sized. The chain couples TRBV6-2 or TRBV6-3 to TRBJ1-1; D is unclear. CDR3 length: 17 amino acids. V lost 6 bases to trimming and J lost 0 bases, with 20 bases between them. Germline CDR1 reads MNHEY; CDR2 reads SVGEGT. CDR3 coding DNA: TGTGCCAGCAGGGCAACCATGGACCAACCTTTGAACACTGAAGCTTTCTTT. Translating gives CASRATMDQPLNTEAFF.

This clonotype was seen more than once but under ten times. This rearrangement joins TRBV12-3 or TRBV12-4 to TRBJ1-5; 10 bases match TRBD1. This CDR3 contains 17 residues. The V gene end was trimmed by 0 bases and the J gene end by 3 bases; junction bases not matched to a gene: 5. CDR3 bases: TGTGCCAGCAGTTTAGCGCTTGGGACAGGGGACAATCAGCCCCAGCATTTT. It yields the protein CASSLALGTGDNQPQHF.

The sample holds many counts of this clonotype. V gene TRBV10-3 combines with J gene TRBJ1-1; D possibly corresponds to TRBD1 (6 bases). The CDR3 loop spans 11 amino acids. With 6 bases removed from V and 6 bases from J, the gap between germline ends came to 8 bases. CDR1 and CDR2 (germline): ENHRY, SYGVKD. The CDR3 DNA follows: TGTGCCATCAGGGACAGCGCTGAAGCTTTCTTT. Protein sequence: CAIRDSAEAFF.

This clonotype was detected many times. The V and J genes are TRBV20-1 and TRBJ2-1; D gene ambiguous. Trimming stripped 3 bases from V and 7 bases from J, with 7 bases between. This CDR3 is built from 11 residues. CDR1 and CDR2 (germline): DFQATT, SNEGSKA (reference sequence). The CDR3 loop reads CSARPFNEQFF. As DNA, the CDR3 is TGCAGTGCTAGGCCCTTTAATGAGCAGTTCTTC.

This clonotype is medium-sized by share. The rearrangement uses TRBV5-6 and TRBJ2-1; no definite D call. Trimming pared 2 bases from V and 0 bases from J, leaving 15 bases between. Germline CDR1 reads SGHDT; CDR2 reads YYEEEE. This CDR3 spans 17 amino acids. The CDR3 nucleotides read TGTGCCAGCAGCTTCGTGGCTCTGGTCAGCTCCTACAATGAGCAGTTCTTC. The encoded protein is CASSFVALVSSYNEQFF.

This clonotype is medium-sized by share. The rearrangement links TRBV5-1 to TRBJ2-1; 9 nucleotides align to TRBD1. Germline assignment: CDR1 SGHRS and CDR2 YFSETQ. The CDR3 sequence is 15 residues long. V was clipped by 2 bases and J by 8 bases; unmatched bases: 8. The CDR3 loop is CASSFNRGLGDEQFF. Here the CDR3 DNA reads TGCGCCAGCAGCTTCAACAGGGGGCTGGGGGATGAGCAGTTCTTC.

This clonotype was observed many times. The chain couples TRBV5-5 to TRBJ2-7; D is undetermined. CDR1 SGHKS and CDR2 YYEKEE come from the germline V gene (reference sequence). V was shortened by 5 bases and J by 6 bases, with 15 bases between the two germline ends. The CDR3 is made up of 13 amino acids. CDR3: CASRHDLFSEQYF. In DNA, the CDR3 is TGTGCCAGCAGGCACGACCTTTTCTCCGAGCAGTACTTC.

This clonotype was recorded at least ten times. The rearrangement links TRBV29-1 to TRBJ2-7, with TRBD2 matching 7 bases. The CDR3 consists of 13 residues. Germline V gives CDR1 SQVTM, CDR2 ANQGSEA. The V and J ends lost 4 bases and 0 bases, in that order; junction bases with no gene match: 3. The CDR3 DNA is TGCAGCGTTGTAGGGGACTACTCCTACGAGCAGTACTTC. Translating gives CSVVGDYSYEQYF.

This clonotype was recorded a few times. The chain combines TRBV7-2 with TRBJ2-3; a weak D match, TRBD1 (5 bases). V shed 5 bases and J shed 1 base, with 16 bases lying between them. CDR3 length: 16 residues. Germline-derived CDR1 and CDR2 are SGHTA and FQGNSA. CDR3 in DNA: TGTGCCAGCAGCCTACGAGCAGGGTGGGGCACAGATACGCAGTATTTT. Translated: CASSLRAGWGTDTQYF.

This clonotype is medium-sized in the sample. The rearrangement uses TRBV4-3 and TRBJ2-1; 16 bases line up with TRBD2. The CDR3 spans 17 residues. The V gene end was trimmed by 4 bases and the J gene end by 7 bases; junction bases not matched to a gene: 7. Germline V lookup: CDR1 LGHNA, CDR2 YSLEER. CDR3 in amino acids: CASSLGLAGGPGNEQFF. The CDR3 DNA is TGCGCCAGCAGCCTGGGACTAGCGGGAGGGCCGGGTAATGAGCAGTTCTTC.

This clonotype was seen ten or more times. The chain employs TRBV20-1 and TRBJ1-1; D unclear. CDR1 is DFQATT, CDR2 SNEGSKA, per germline (reference sequence). CDR3 size: 12 residues. Trimming pared 0 bases from V and 7 bases from J, leaving 9 bases between. Here the CDR3 DNA reads TGCAGTGCTAGAGACGCGGAGATTGAAGCTTTCTTT. Its protein is CSARDAEIEAFF.

This clonotype was detected ten times or more. This chain links TRBV20-1 with TRBJ2-7; 9 bases are shared with TRBD2. V dropped 5 bases and J dropped 4; count of bases not matched to a gene: 3. The CDR3 length is 12 residues. The germline CDR1 and CDR2 sequences are DFQATT and SNEGSKA (reference sequence). Here the CDR3 DNA reads TGCAGTGCTGGCGGGAGGGTGTACGAGCAGTACTTC. It specifies CSAGGRVYEQYF.

This clonotype was counted ten times or more. This rearrangement joins TRBV6-4 to TRBJ2-6; D is perhaps TRBD2 (5 bases). The CDR3 has 16 amino acids. V shed 0 bases and J shed 0 bases, with 6 bases lying between them. Per the germline V gene, CDR1 is MRHNA and CDR2 is SNTAGT. CDR3 region: CASSDSSGSGANVLTF. For the CDR3, the DNA is TGTGCCAGCAGTGACTCGAGCGGCTCTGGGGCCAACGTCCTGACTTTC.

This clonotype occurred many times. Here the CDR3 reads CASSPDSWASYGYTF. Written as DNA, the CDR3 is TGTGCCAGTAGTCCGGACAGTTGGGCAAGCTATGGCTACACCTTC. The chain links TRBV19 to TRBJ1-2, with D possibly TRBD1 on 6 matching bases. The CDR3 contains 15 residues. The germline V and J ends were trimmed by 5 bases and 4 bases, with 17 bases remaining between them. Looked up from germline, CDR1 is LNHDA and CDR2 is SQIVND (reference sequence).

This clonotype is medium-sized in the sample. CDR3 nucleotide sequence: TGTGCCAGCAGCGTGGGGCACACTGAAGCTTTCTTT. This codes for CASSVGHTEAFF. This chain uses TRBV9 with TRBJ1-1, with D perhaps matching TRBD1 (5 bases). V lost 2 bases and J 3 bases, leaving 5 bases between the germline ends. This CDR3 has 12 residues. CDR1 and CDR2 from the germline V gene are SGDLS and YYNGEE.

This clonotype was seen a handful of times. The chain carries TRBV29-1 and TRBJ1-1, with D possibly matching TRBD1 (6 bases). This CDR3 has 11 amino acids. Germline CDR1 and CDR2: SQVTM and ANQGSEA. V was clipped by 1 base and J by 11 bases, with 11 bases between them. The CDR3, as DNA: TGCAGCGTTGAAGTTGGGGGGGGCGCTTTCTTT. It is translated as CSVEVGGGAFF.